The 9 T cell receptor beta chains in this list originate from one sample, sequenced in a study of neurological immune-mediated disorders. TCRdb itself ran the 5' RACE reads through MiXCR, one entry per CDR3 protein. The table has about 76,000 distinct CDR3 sequences, more than 15% seen once. Sample: PBMCs. The receptors were gathered from a middle-aged woman in good health.

The V call is TRBV29-1, the J call TRBJ2-2, with D perhaps TRBD2 (5 bases). V shed 2 bases and J shed 9 bases, with 16 bases lying between them. The CDR3 spans 14 residues. Per germline, CDR1 SQVTM and CDR2 ANQGSEA. The CDR3 sequence: CSVERVEVTWELFF. Here the CDR3 DNA reads TGCAGCGTTGAAAGGGTGGAGGTGACCTGGGAGCTGTTTTTT.

This clonotype appeared many times. This chain links TRBV20-1 with TRBJ2-3, with D hard to call. Trimming stripped 5 bases from V and 5 bases from J, with 14 bases between. Germline assignment: CDR1 DFQATT and CDR2 SNEGSKA (reference sequence). This CDR3 has 13 amino acids. The chain's CDR3 is CSAPGPQVDTQYF. Here the CDR3 DNA reads TGCAGTGCTCCCGGGCCCCAAGTAGATACGCAGTATTTT.

This clonotype was recorded at least ten times. The rearrangement joins TRBV12-3 or TRBV12-4 to TRBJ2-7; D perhaps matches TRBD2 (6 bases). Trimming stripped 5 bases from V and 3 bases from J, with 11 bases between. This CDR3 is 13 amino acids long. The CDR3 loop reads CASSPRRDYEQYF. CDR3 nucleotide sequence: TGTGCCAGCAGTCCCCGGAGGGACTACGAGCAGTACTTC.

At least ten counts were recorded for this clonotype. This chain links TRBV12-3 or TRBV12-4 with TRBJ2-1; the match to TRBD1 covers 7 bases. The J segment lost 8 bases and the V segment lost 6 bases, leaving 7 bases of the junction unmatched. The CDR3 extends over 13 amino acids. The CDR3 DNA follows: TGTGCCAGCAGACCCGCAGGGGGAGATGAGCAGTTCTTC. It is translated as CASRPAGGDEQFF.

This sequence joins TRBV6-5 and TRBJ2-3, with D hard to call. Deletions cut 8 bases from V and 4 bases from J, with 16 bases between. CDR1 and CDR2 from the germline V gene are MNHEY and SVGAGI. The CDR3 covers 14 residues. The CDR3 spells CASGWGPIPDTQYF. DNA of the CDR3: TGTGCCAGCGGGTGGGGTCCAATCCCAGATACGCAGTATTTT.

This clonotype was seen many times. The J gene is TRBJ2-1, the V gene TRBV20-1, with D unclear. This CDR3 comprises 12 residues. Germline CDR1 reads DFQATT; CDR2 reads SNEGSKA (reference sequence). The CDR3 nucleotides are TGCAGCCTCTGGGGAAATTACAATGAGCAGTTCTTC. Translation: CSLWGNYNEQFF.

This clonotype was recorded many times. This chain joins TRBV3-1 and TRBJ1-1; D perhaps matches TRBD1 (5 bases). Germline assignment: CDR1 LGHDT and CDR2 YNNKEL (reference sequence). This CDR3 has 15 amino acids. Trimming left V 1 base short and J 6 bases short, with 15 bases between. The CDR3 region has the DNA TGTGCCAGCAGCCAAGTACCAGGGCTTCAAGCTGAAGCTTTCTTT. Its protein product is CASSQVPGLQAEAFF.

This clonotype was picked up many times. Here the CDR3 DNA reads TGTGCCAGCAGCTTGCTTAGCGGGGGGGCTGAGCAGTTCTTC. This codes for CASSLLSGGAEQFF. This chain joins TRBV11-1 and TRBJ2-1; 11 bases fit TRBD2. Trimming cost V 3 bases and J 9 bases; bases outside gene matches: 4. The CDR3 sequence is 14 residues long. In germline, CDR1 is SGHAT, CDR2 FQDESV (reference sequence).

This clonotype has at least ten counts. This chain connects TRBV5-1 to TRBJ1-2; maybe TRBD1 (5 bases). The ends were cut back, 1 base at V and 4 bases at J, with 11 bases in the middle. CDR1 is SGHRS and CDR2 is YFSETQ in the germline V gene. The CDR3 consists of 14 residues. The CDR3 reads CASSLTRDGYGYTF. The CDR3 coding sequence is TGCGCCAGCAGCTTGACTAGGGACGGCTATGGCTACACCTTC.